The 26 T cell receptor beta chains presented below share a single source sample, sequenced in a study of regulatory T cells in long-lasting Graves disease. Time point meaning: newly diagnosed GD, antithyroid drugs for less than 3 months. Extracted PBMC RNA gave rise to the TCR library. Sequencing libraries for TCR beta were prepared with iRepertoire HTBI primers and Arm-PCR of CDR3 regions. One entry per CDR3 protein, called by TCRdb with MiXCR from the multiplex PCR reads. The table includes more than 300,000 distinct CDR3 sequences, over 9.5% detected once. The data also belong to a second study, concerning T cells in Graves' hyperthyroidism and ophthalmopathy.

The sample here was peripheral blood mononuclear cells (PBMCs), taken at new diagnosis, from a patient treated with antithyroid drugs. These receptor sequences come from a woman younger than 35 with Graves disease.

This clonotype was detected many times. The genes are TRBV20-1 and TRBJ1-1, with a possible D match to TRBD1 (5 bases). Germline CDR1 is DFQATT and CDR2 is SNEGSKA (reference sequence). Trimming took off 3 bases at V and 0 bases at J, with 17 bases between the two ends. This CDR3 is built from 16 residues. Here the CDR3 reads CSASRAARGLNTEAFF. Here the CDR3 DNA reads TGCAGTGCTAGCCGCGCGGCACGGGGCCTGAACACTGAAGCTTTCTTT.

This clonotype was detected many times. The genes are TRBV28 and TRBJ1-1; D ambiguous. This CDR3 is built from 13 residues. V lost 6 bases to trimming and J lost 6 bases, with 14 bases between them. The V gene's germline CDR1 is MDHEN and CDR2 SYDVKM. CDR3 in DNA: TGTGCCAGCAGGTCTTCAGAGACCGCTGAAGCTTTCTTT. Translating gives CASRSSETAEAFF.

A few counts support this clonotype. This may be a read error: a much more frequent sequence differs by one nucleotide. The rearrangement joins TRBV11-1 to TRBJ2-1; 8 bases map to TRBD2. J gave up 0 bases and V 1 base, and 2 bases lay outside the gene matches. Germline lookup yields CDR1 SGHAT and CDR2 FQDESV (reference sequence). The length of the CDR3 is 16 residues. The CDR3 region is CASSLGAGASYNEQFF. CDR3 DNA: TGTGCCAGCAGCTTAGGAGCGGGAGCCTCCTACAATGAGCAGTTCTTC.

This clonotype was picked up many times. The chain carries TRBV7-2 and TRBJ1-4; D gene uncertain. This CDR3 region has 13 residues. Germline loops: CDR1 SGHTA, CDR2 FQGNSA. Deletions cut 5 bases from V and 11 bases from J, with 15 bases between. DNA for the CDR3: TGTGCCAGCAGCCTCCCGACGGGCGACAAACTGTTTTTT. Protein sequence: CASSLPTGDKLFF.

This clonotype was detected many times. This chain links TRBV20-1 with TRBJ2-7; 10 nucleotides align to TRBD2. The CDR3 consists of 17 residues. J gave up 3 bases and V 8 bases, and 19 bases lay outside the gene matches. Germline assignment: CDR1 DFQATT and CDR2 SNEGSKA (reference sequence). Written as DNA, the CDR3 is TGCAGTTACCCTAATATAGCGGGAGGCCCCCTCTACTACGAGCAGTACTTC. Its protein product is CSYPNIAGGPLYYEQYF.

This clonotype was seen many times. The chain links TRBV2 to TRBJ1-6, with D possibly being TRBD1 (6 bases). V was trimmed by 3 bases and J by 5 bases, leaving 20 bases between them. In germline, CDR1 is SNHLY, CDR2 FYNNEI. The CDR3 covers 18 residues. CDR3 residues: CASSDPTGGQGNNSPLHF. The CDR3, as DNA: TGTGCCAGCAGTGACCCGACGGGAGGGCAGGGGAATAATTCACCCCTCCACTTT.

This clonotype was counted between two and nine times. A junction end diverges from the germline sequence, so it may reflect a read error. The chain carries TRBV5-5 and TRBJ1-1, with 9 bases fitting TRBD1. Germline CDR1 reads SGHKS; CDR2 reads YYEKEE (reference sequence). The CDR3 has 19 residues. The CDR3 loop reads CASSLVVRAWDRVNTETFF. CDR3 DNA sequence: TGTGCCAGCAGCTTAGTAGTACGAGCGTGGGACAGGGTGAACACTGAAACTTTCTTT.

This clonotype showed up many times. The rearrangement uses TRBV19 and TRBJ1-1, with D uncertain. This CDR3 spans 13 amino acids. V dropped 5 bases and J dropped 6 bases, with 13 bases sitting between them. Germline CDR1 LNHDA, CDR2 SQIVND (reference sequence). The CDR3 DNA reads TGTGCCAGTAGTGACCGTCATGGATCTGAAGCTTTCTTT. Translating gives CASSDRHGSEAFF. Combining the CDR3 with reference TRBV19 and TRBJ1-1 gives the whole variable domain DGGITQSPKYLFRKEGQNVTLSCEQNLNHDAMYWYRQDPGQGLRLIYYSQIVNDFQKGDIAEGYSVSREKKESFPLTVTSAQKNPTAFYLCASSDRHGSEAFFGQGTRLTVV.

Of note for this clonotype: A much larger clone differs from this one at a single base, so this may be a read error. This chain links TRBV5-5 with TRBJ2-1; 7 nucleotides match TRBD2. CDR1 SGHKS and CDR2 YYEKEE come from the germline V gene (reference sequence). The V segment lost 1 base and the J segment 6 bases; nucleotides outside the gene matches: 19. CDR3 size: 19 residues. The CDR3: CASSLMAGRSEAGSNEQFF. The CDR3 DNA sequence: TGTGCCAGCAGCTTGATGGCTGGTCGTAGCGAAGCGGGGTCCAATGAGCAGTTCTTC.

The gene calls are TRBV19 and TRBJ2-7, with TRBD2 matching over 9 bases. Germline lookup yields CDR1 LNHDA and CDR2 SQIVND (reference sequence). The CDR3 spans 15 residues. The V segment lost 3 bases and the J segment 1 base; nucleotides outside the gene matches: 4. CDR3 bases: TGTGCCAGTAGTATCCGGCTAGCGGGATCCTACGAGCAGTACTTC. It yields the protein CASSIRLAGSYEQYF. Drawing the rest from reference TRBV19 and TRBJ2-7, the complete variable domain is DGGITQSPKYLFRKEGQNVTLSCEQNLNHDAMYWYRQDPGQGLRLIYYSQIVNDFQKGDIAEGYSVSREKKESFPLTVTSAQKNPTAFYLCASSIRLAGSYEQYFGPGTRLTVT.

This clonotype was observed many times. The chain is built from TRBV7-2 and TRBJ1-5; the D is unclear. V was trimmed by 0 bases and J by 0 bases, leaving 9 bases between them. The germline CDR1 and CDR2 sequences are SGHTA and FQGNSA. The CDR3 is made up of 16 amino acids. CDR3 bases: TGTGCCAGCAGCTTAGCGCCGCAGATTAGCAATCAGCCCCAGCATTTT. Its translation: CASSLAPQISNQPQHF.

In its sample, this clonotype was seen many times. The rearrangement joins TRBV25-1 to TRBJ2-1; possible D gene TRBD2, 6 bases. V lost 3 bases and J lost 4, with 13 bases in between. The CDR3 is made up of 15 amino acids. Germline CDR1 reads MGHDK; CDR2 reads SYGVNS. The CDR3 is CASSDHGGIYNEQFF. The CDR3 bases are TGTGCCAGCAGTGATCATGGGGGGATTTACAATGAGCAGTTCTTC.

This clonotype was picked up many times. Mismatch with germline at one junction end may stem from a read error. The chain has TRBV28 and TRBJ2-7; no definite D call. This CDR3 is 12 amino acids long. CDR1 and CDR2 from the germline V gene are MDHEN and SYDVKM. The CDR3 loop is CASSLFSYEQYF. CDR3 nucleotide sequence: TGTGCCAGCAGCTTATTCTCCTACGAGCAGTACTTC.

J is TRBJ2-1 and V is TRBV7-3; D gene unclear. CDR1 and CDR2 (germline): SGHTA, FQGTGA. The CDR3 extends over 18 amino acids. Between the trimmed V and J ends, which lost 0 bases and 0 bases, there was a span of 15 bases. CDR3 bases: TGTGCCAGCAGCTTAACAGTTCGCGGTAGCTACTCCTACAATGAGCAGTTCTTC. This codes for CASSLTVRGSYSYNEQFF.

The V call is TRBV30, the J call TRBJ1-5; maybe TRBD1 (5 bases). CDR1 GTSNPN and CDR2 SVGIG come from the germline V gene (reference sequence). V lost 0 bases, J lost 5 bases, and 11 bases lay in between. This CDR3 is 14 amino acids long. The CDR3 sequence is CAWSVTGVHQPQHF. In DNA form, the CDR3 reads TGTGCCTGGAGTGTCACAGGTGTGCATCAGCCCCAGCATTTT.

This clonotype was detected many times. V is TRBV12-3 or TRBV12-4 and J is TRBJ2-7; no firm D call. Trimming stripped 4 bases from V and 3 bases from J, with 4 bases between. The CDR3 contains 11 residues. Written as DNA, the CDR3 is TGTGCCAGCAGTTCGCACTACGAGCAGTACTTC. The encoded protein is CASSSHYEQYF.

This clonotype has at least ten counts. The chain recombines TRBV12-3 or TRBV12-4 with TRBJ2-1; TRBD1 might be the D (6 bases). This CDR3 contains 15 residues. V lost 7 bases and J lost 4, with 17 bases in between. This chain's CDR3 is CASNEPRDTYNEQFF. The CDR3 region has the DNA TGTGCCAGCAATGAACCCCGGGACACGTACAATGAGCAGTTCTTC.

Ten or more counts support this clonotype. This rearrangement joins TRBV12-3 or TRBV12-4 to TRBJ2-1, with D tentatively TRBD1 or TRBD2 (6 bases each). The CDR3 totals 15 residues. V lost 2 bases, J lost 5 bases, and 13 bases lay in between. The CDR3 bases are TGTGCCAGCAGTTTAAGGGGGGTTTTGAACAATGAGCAGTTCTTC. Translation gives CASSLRGVLNNEQFF.

A few counts support this clonotype. This chain uses TRBV7-2 with TRBJ2-5; D perhaps matches TRBD2 (5 bases). The CDR3 is 14 amino acids. V gave up 3 bases and J gave up 2 bases, with 10 bases separating them. The germline CDR1 and CDR2 sequences are SGHTA and FQGNSA. For the CDR3, the DNA is TGTGCCAGCAGCTTCGGGATTGATCAAGAGACCCAGTACTTC. Amino acid sequence: CASSFGIDQETQYF.

This clonotype was detected many times. The gene calls are TRBV5-1 and TRBJ2-3; D gene unclear. V was trimmed by 3 bases and J by 3 bases, leaving 5 bases between them. This CDR3 is 12 amino acids long. CDR1 and CDR2 from the germline V gene are SGHRS and YFSETQ. CDR3 in amino acids: CASSYETDTQYF. The CDR3, as DNA: TGCGCCAGCAGCTATGAGACAGATACGCAGTATTTT.

This clonotype was found a few times. The chain is built from TRBV2 and TRBJ2-1; TRBD2 aligns across 14 bases. Trimming removed 3 bases from V and 6 bases from J; junction bases left unmatched: 7. The CDR3 length is 17 residues. Germline CDR1 SNHLY, CDR2 FYNNEI. The DNA for the CDR3 is TGTGCCAGCAGTGACACGGGACTAGCGGGAGCTGCCAATGAGCAGTTCTTC. It encodes CASSDTGLAGAANEQFF.

Many counts were recorded for this clonotype. V is TRBV20-1 and J is TRBJ2-7; D is undetermined. This CDR3 is built from 15 residues. V was clipped by 0 bases and J by 2 bases, with 14 bases between them. Germline CDR1 DFQATT, CDR2 SNEGSKA (reference sequence). CDR3 sequence (DNA): TGCAGTGCTAGAGATGTGGTGTCCCCTCCCTACGAGCAGTACTTC. Protein product: CSARDVVSPPYEQYF.

Details on this clonotype: A read error is likely, as this CDR3 ends without the conserved phenylalanine or tryptophan. The gene calls are TRBV20-1 and TRBJ2-1, with D uncertain. In germline, CDR1 is DFQATT, CDR2 SNEGSKA (reference sequence). The CDR3 covers 14 residues. The V and J ends lost 1 base and 2 bases respectively, with 9 bases between them. CDR3 region: CSARGEPAYNEQFL. The CDR3, as DNA: TGCAGTGCTAGAGGGGAACCGGCCTACAATGAGCAGTTCCTC.

The chain combines TRBV7-2 with TRBJ1-5; D not certain. Trimming shortened V by 8 bases and J by 2 bases, and 7 bases separated the two germline ends. This CDR3 spans 12 amino acids. The germline CDR1 and CDR2 sequences are SGHTA and FQGNSA. The CDR3 protein is CASAWGNQPQHF. The CDR3 DNA reads as TGTGCCAGCGCCTGGGGCAATCAGCCCCAGCATTTT.

V gene TRBV5-1 combines with J gene TRBJ2-7; 10 bases align to TRBD2. V shed 4 bases and J 2 bases; nucleotides not matched to a gene: 6. Germline V lookup: CDR1 SGHRS, CDR2 YFSETQ. The CDR3 is made up of 15 amino acids. Here the CDR3 reads CASSTLAGVTYEQYF. The CDR3 DNA is TGCGCCAGCAGCACCCTAGCGGGAGTCACCTACGAGCAGTACTTC.

This clonotype was picked up a small number of times. Its ends do not fully match the called genes, so a read error is possible. The rearrangement joins TRBV12-3 or TRBV12-4 to TRBJ2-2; D possibly uses TRBD1 or TRBD2 (5 bases each). This CDR3 is 15 amino acids long. DNA of the CDR3: TGTGCCAGCAGTTTTCGACGGCTGGACACCGGGGAGCTGTTTTTC. It codes for CASSFRRLDTGELFF.